These 15 T cell receptor beta chains came from one sample sequenced in a study of blood T cell repertoires in COVID-19. Produced via immunoSEQ multiplex PCR; TCRdb's table is partial and in-frame only. The data contain tens of thousands of clones, approximately 87% of them singletons. The sample was peripheral blood. The receptors shown here come from a man aged 50 to 59 with active COVID-19.

The chain has TRBV18 and TRBJ1-4; D is undetermined. CDR3 length: 16 residues. Germline V gives CDR1 KGHSH, CDR2 LQKENI. V was clipped by 3 bases and J by 0 bases, with 11 bases between them. The CDR3 protein is CASSPFTDPTNEKLFF. The DNA for the CDR3 is TGTGCCAGCTCACCCTTTACAGACCCAACTAATGAAAAACTGTTTTTT.

This clone appeared a few times. A junction boundary mismatches the germline segment, possibly from a read error. The genes are TRBV5-4 and TRBJ2-3; 13 bases agree with TRBD2. Germline loops: CDR1 SGHNT, CDR2 YYREEE (reference sequence). The length of the CDR3 is 16 residues. CDR3 residues: CASSTGTSGVTYTQYF. The CDR3 DNA is TGTGCCAGCAGCACGGGGACTAGCGGGGTCACATATACGCAGTATTTT.

The rearrangement links TRBV6-5 to TRBJ2-1; D is possibly TRBD1 (5 bases). The V gene's germline CDR1 is MNHEY and CDR2 SVGAGI. CDR3 size: 14 residues. V shed 7 bases and J shed 2 bases, with 12 bases lying between them. CDR3 in amino acids: CASTRQGPYNEQFF. The CDR3 bases are TGTGCCAGCACTAGGCAGGGCCCCTACAATGAGCAGTTCTTC.

The chain uses TRBV5-4 and TRBJ2-5; 7 bases match TRBD1. The junction had 4 bases not matched to a gene; V was cut back by 4 bases and J by 1 base. The length of the CDR3 is 14 residues. The germline gives CDR1 SGHNT, CDR2 YYREEE (reference sequence). CDR3 DNA: TGTGCCAGCAGCCGCCGGGACAGCCAAGAGACCCAGTACTTC. Its protein is CASSRRDSQETQYF.

This chain connects TRBV2 to TRBJ2-2, with 8 bases lining up with TRBD1. CDR1 and CDR2 from the germline V gene are SNHLY and FYNNEI. Trimming took 6 bases from V and 5 from J; bases not matched to a gene: 11. The CDR3 runs 16 residues. CDR3 nucleotides: TGTGCCAGCAGCGTCCCGGGACAGGCGGGGACCGGGGAGCTGTTTTTT. This translates into CASSVPGQAGTGELFF.

CDR3 in DNA: TGCGCCAGCAGCTTGGCCGGGCAGGGCGTCACCGGGGAGCTGTTTTTT. This gives the protein CASSLAGQGVTGELFF. The chain couples TRBV5-1 to TRBJ2-2; TRBD1 is a possible D gene (5 bases). The CDR3 has 16 amino acids. V was trimmed by 0 bases and J by 4 bases, leaving 13 bases between them. Germline V lookup: CDR1 SGHRS, CDR2 YFSETQ. The full variable domain, rest sourced from reference TRBV5-1 and TRBJ2-2, is KAGVTQTPRYLIKTRGQQVTLSCSPISGHRSVSWYQQTPGQGLQFLFEYFSETQRNKGNFPGRFSGRQFSNSRSEMNVSTLELGDSALYLCASSLAGQGVTGELFFGEGSRLTVL.

The chain employs TRBV7-9 and TRBJ1-4; 9 bases are shared with TRBD1. This CDR3 region has 16 residues. Germline CDR1 is SEHNR and CDR2 is FQNEAQ (reference sequence). V shed 3 bases, J shed 8 bases, and the junction held 10 bases outside the gene matches. CDR3 sequence: CASSLAPRDRDEKLFF. Here the CDR3 DNA reads TGTGCCAGCAGCTTGGCCCCACGGGACAGGGACGAAAAACTGTTTTTT.

The CDR3 DNA reads as TGTGCCAGCAGTGATAGAGAGACCCAGTACTTC. Amino acids: CASSDRETQYF. The genes are TRBV28 and TRBJ2-5; no definite D call. The CDR3 consists of 11 residues. The V end lost 5 bases, the J end lost 4 bases, and 5 bases lay between the germline ends. Germline V gives CDR1 MDHEN, CDR2 SYDVKM.

Here the CDR3 reads CASTQTETSTDTQYF. The DNA of the CDR3 is TGTGCCAGCACTCAAACAGAGACCAGCACAGATACGCAGTATTTT. The J gene is TRBJ2-3, the V gene TRBV7-9; D gene uncertain. CDR3 size: 15 residues. The V end was cut by 7 bases, the J end by 0 bases, with 14 bases between. Germline CDR1 and CDR2: SEHNR and FQNEAQ (reference sequence).

The chain has TRBV11-2 and TRBJ1-2; D is undetermined. V was pared by 1 base and J by 7 bases, with 10 bases between. CDR3 length: 13 amino acids. Germline loops: CDR1 SGHAT, CDR2 FQNNGV. Here the CDR3 DNA reads TGTGCCAGCAGCTTAGCTACCGGGGTTGGCTACACCTTC. Amino acid sequence: CASSLATGVGYTF.

CDR3 bases: TGTGCCAGCAGTCGGACAGGGGTTGATCAGCCCCAGCATTTT. It translates to CASSRTGVDQPQHF. J is TRBJ1-5 and V is TRBV6-5, with 9 positions matching TRBD1. This CDR3 spans 14 amino acids. CDR1 MNHEY and CDR2 SVGAGI come from the germline V gene. Trimming took 5 bases from V and 5 from J; bases not matched to a gene: 4.

V is TRBV6-4 and J is TRBJ2-7; D may be TRBD1 (5 bases). Germline CDR1 and CDR2: MRHNA and SNTAGT. The CDR3 has 17 residues. Trimming took off 7 bases at V and 0 bases at J, with 22 bases between the two ends. In nucleotides, the CDR3 is TGTGCCAGCATTCGGAACCCGGACACACCTCACTCCTACGAGCAGTACTTC. Translated, it gives CASIRNPDTPHSYEQYF.

The rearrangement joins TRBV3-1 (or the pseudogene TRBV3-2) to TRBJ1-1; TRBD1 matches at 11 bases. V was clipped by 4 bases and J by 10 bases; unmatched bases: 2. The length of the CDR3 is 12 residues. The germline V gene has CDR1 LGHDT and CDR2 YNNKEL (reference sequence). CDR3 residues: CASSRGQGVAFF. Written as DNA, the CDR3 is TGTGCCAGCAGCCGGGGACAGGGGGTAGCTTTCTTT.

This chain connects TRBV19 to TRBJ2-2, with D unclear. The V and J ends lost 5 bases and 6 bases respectively, with 10 bases between them. The CDR3 is 13 residues long. The germline V gene has CDR1 LNHDA and CDR2 SQIVND (reference sequence). The CDR3 coding sequence is TGTGCCAGTAGTCCCCGGGTGGCCGGGGAGCTGTTTTTT. This encodes CASSPRVAGELFF.

The chain couples TRBV28 to TRBJ2-1; 13 nucleotides agree with TRBD2. V lost 4 bases to trimming and J lost 5 bases; unmatched junction nucleotides: 5. CDR3 length: 16 residues. The V gene's germline CDR1 is MDHEN and CDR2 SYDVKM. DNA of the CDR3: TGTGCCAGCAGTTCACTAGCGGGAGGGTCCCACAATGAGCAGTTCTTC. Its protein product is CASSSLAGGSHNEQFF. The variable domain in full, completed from reference TRBV28 and TRBJ2-1, reads DVKVTQSSRYLVKRTGEKVFLECVQDMDHENMFWYRQDPGLGLRLIYFSYDVKMKEKGDIPEGYSVSREKKERFSLILESASTNQTSMYLCASSSLAGGSHNEQFFGPGTRLTVL.